This T cell receptor (beta chain) is from a study of molecular identifiers for immune sequencing clone quantification. Between about 19,000 and 1,000,000 sorted cells, with 10%, 30% or 50% RNA, yielded naive CD8 libraries. MiXCR, applied by TCRdb to the PCR reads, yields one record per CDR3 protein. Here the sample spans roughly 320,000 distinct CDR3 sequences, over 20% being singletons. The CDR3 covers 19 residues. Unmatched junction bases numbered 18, after V lost 2 bases and J lost 5 bases. The germline V gene encodes CDR1 SEHNR and CDR2 FQNEAQ (reference sequence). At least ten counts were recorded for this clonotype.

Specimen: naive CD8+ T cells from blood, with Jurkat cell RNA spiked in. The subset: FACS-sorted CD8+CD4-CCR7+CD45RA+ naive T cells. The chain recombines TRBV7-9 with TRBJ1-5, with 7 bases that match TRBD1. This receptor was identified in a human donor in good health. Some libraries in this study had Jurkat cell RNA spiked in. The CDR3 is CASSLQGVREVGQDQPQHF. The DNA for the CDR3 is TGTGCCAGCAGCTTACAGGGGGTGAGAGAAGTCGGGCAGGATCAGCCCCAGCATTTT.